This TCR beta chain was captured by sequencing in a study of cytomegalovirus exposure and HLA in healthy donors. The repertoire was sequenced with immunoSEQ multiplex PCR; TCRdb's copy has only in-frame clones and lacks some. The table records 240,000 or so clones, 86% of them present only once. General observations from the study: Most TCR sequences were uncommon, yet certain public TCRs appeared in many donors. Researchers counted roughly 160 TCR beta chains as cytomegalovirus-associated. Under in vitro conditions, a few CMV-associated chains were confirmed as specific for CMV antigens.

Germline assignment: CDR1 SEHNR and CDR2 FQNEAQ (reference sequence). The CDR3 has 14 amino acids. Unmatched junction bases numbered 0, after V lost 1 base and J lost 1 base. Worth noting for this clone: Its target is unknown.

The TCR originated in a woman younger than 45 in good health and CMV-seropositive. The chain uses TRBV7-9 and TRBJ1-1; 7 bases map to TRBD1. Sequencing used PBMCs. Here the CDR3 DNA reads TGTGCCAGCAGCTTAGGACAGGGGAACACTGAAGCTTTCTTT. It yields the protein CASSLGQGNTEAFF.